A single sample is the source of the 8 T cell receptor beta chains below, sequenced in a study of a mutant IDH1 vaccine in newly diagnosed glioma. This sample's time point: week 11, during vaccination. Every vaccination contained 300 ug of the mutant IDH1 20-mer peptide and was paired with topical imiquimod. Antigen specificity for these receptors is unknown. This table comes from immunoSEQ multiplex PCR, and its TCRdb copy is limited to in-frame clones, with some not included. The repertoire holds some 60,000 clones, with about 80% as singletons. Source: PBMCs, taken from a glioma patient whose treatment included an IDH1 peptide vaccine. The receptors were sampled from a man over 45 with glioma.

This chain links TRBV29-1 with TRBJ2-7; maybe TRBD1 (5 bases). Germline CDR1 reads SQVTM; CDR2 reads ANQGSEA. This CDR3 comprises 19 residues. The ends were cut back, 1 base at V and 5 bases at J, with 30 bases in the middle. The CDR3 coding sequence is TGCAGCGTTGAAGGGGTGGTAGGGGCGAAAGGGGTAAGGGTCGACGAGCAGTACTTC. The encoded protein is CSVEGVVGAKGVRVDEQYF.

The chain couples TRBV7-2 to TRBJ2-5; unclear D gene. Germline loops: CDR1 SGHTA, CDR2 FQGNSA. V dropped 0 bases and J dropped 3 bases, with 14 bases sitting between them. The CDR3 has 16 residues. CDR3 amino acids: CASSLAPFSGKETQYF. Written as DNA, the CDR3 is TGTGCCAGCAGCTTAGCGCCCTTTTCGGGCAAAGAGACCCAGTACTTC.

V usage is TRBV2 and J usage is TRBJ2-7; D is uncertain. The V end was cut by 6 bases, the J end by 4 bases, with 16 bases between. CDR1 is SNHLY, CDR2 FYNNEI, per germline. The CDR3 extends over 14 amino acids. CDR3 nucleotides: TGTGCCAGCAGAGCCGACGGGTCTAGATACGAGCAGTACTTC. Its protein product is CASRADGSRYEQYF.

V usage is TRBV2 and J usage is TRBJ2-6; D possibly matches TRBD1 or TRBD2 (6 bases each). The germline V gene encodes CDR1 SNHLY and CDR2 FYNNEI. Trimming shortened V by 5 bases and J by 3 bases, and 14 bases separated the two germline ends. The CDR3 extends over 16 amino acids. CDR3: CASSQEGGHGANVLTF. DNA of the CDR3: TGTGCCAGCAGTCAAGAAGGGGGGCATGGGGCCAACGTCCTGACTTTC.

This clone was seen more than once but under ten times. This rearrangement joins TRBV15 to TRBJ2-1, with 8 bases aligning to TRBD2. Trimming removed 0 bases from V and 8 bases from J; junction bases left unmatched: 6. The CDR3 is made up of 15 amino acids. In germline, CDR1 is LNHNV, CDR2 YYDKDF (reference sequence). CDR3 sequence reads: CATSRDSGKAHEQFF. The DNA for the CDR3 is TGTGCCACCAGCAGAGATAGCGGGAAGGCCCATGAGCAGTTCTTC.

The chain links TRBV6-6 to TRBJ1-5, with D perhaps matching TRBD1 (5 bases). V lost 2 bases to trimming and J lost 2 bases, with 7 bases between them. CDR1 and CDR2 (germline): MNHNY, SVGAGI (reference sequence). This CDR3 is built from 14 residues. CDR3 coding DNA: TGTGCCAGCAGTTACCAGGGACGCAATCAGCCCCAGCATTTT. Protein: CASSYQGRNQPQHF.

This chain uses TRBV6-1 with TRBJ1-3, with D unclear. Trimming took off 1 base at V and 4 bases at J, with 17 bases between the two ends. CDR3 size: 17 residues. Germline V gene data show CDR1 as MNHNS and CDR2 as SASEGT. The CDR3 protein is CASSEVGGSLRGNTIYF. For the CDR3, the DNA is TGTGCCAGCAGTGAAGTAGGCGGCAGCCTTCGGGGAAACACCATATATTTT.

The CDR3 spells CASSLVGARGRETQYF. In DNA form, the CDR3 reads TGTGCCAGCAGCTTGGTGGGGGCGCGTGGTAGGGAGACCCAGTACTTC. The rearrangement joins TRBV5-4 to TRBJ2-5, with D perhaps TRBD1 (6 bases). CDR1 is SGHNT, CDR2 YYREEE, per germline (reference sequence). The V gene lost 0 bases and the J gene lost 5 bases, with 17 bases spanning the gap. The CDR3 is 16 residues long.